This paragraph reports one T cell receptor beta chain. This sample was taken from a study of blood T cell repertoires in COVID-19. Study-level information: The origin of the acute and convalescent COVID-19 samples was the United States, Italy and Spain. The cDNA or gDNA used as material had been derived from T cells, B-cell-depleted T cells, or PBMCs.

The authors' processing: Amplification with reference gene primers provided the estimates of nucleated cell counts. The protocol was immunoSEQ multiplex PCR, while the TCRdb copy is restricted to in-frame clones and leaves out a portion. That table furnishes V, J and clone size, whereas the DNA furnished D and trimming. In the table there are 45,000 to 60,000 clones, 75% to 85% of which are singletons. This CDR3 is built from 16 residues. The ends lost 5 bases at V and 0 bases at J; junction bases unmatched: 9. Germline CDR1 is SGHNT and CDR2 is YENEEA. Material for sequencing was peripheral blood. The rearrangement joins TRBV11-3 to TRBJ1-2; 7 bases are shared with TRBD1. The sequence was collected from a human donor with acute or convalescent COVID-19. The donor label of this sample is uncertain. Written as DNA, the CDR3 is TGTGCCAGCAGCCCGGAGGGGACAGCTGCTAACTATGGCTACACCTTC. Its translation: CASSPEGTAANYGYTF.